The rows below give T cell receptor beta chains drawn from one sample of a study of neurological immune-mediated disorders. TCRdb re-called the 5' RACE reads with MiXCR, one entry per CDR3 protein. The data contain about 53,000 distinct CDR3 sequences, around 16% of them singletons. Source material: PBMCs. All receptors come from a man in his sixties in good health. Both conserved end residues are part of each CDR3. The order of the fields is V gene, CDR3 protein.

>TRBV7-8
CASSIGPATYEQYF
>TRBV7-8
CASSLRTGTEAFF
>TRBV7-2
CASRPRAGGEETQYF
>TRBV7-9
CASSPITSAGYEQYF
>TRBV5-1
CASSLAKSSGGNNEQFF
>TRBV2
CASSEGGSYNEQFF
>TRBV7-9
CASSLVRELHEQYF
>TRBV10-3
CAISESFGLAGGSNEQFF
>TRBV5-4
CASSWDSETQYF
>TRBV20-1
CSAREHTSGSFGELFF
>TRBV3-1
CASSQASHGDEQYF
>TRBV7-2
CASSLLFSNEQFF
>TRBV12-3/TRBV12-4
CASSFQGLNTEAFF
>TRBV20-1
CSAKNAGGAQETQYF
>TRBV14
CASSPSGGPGIQYF
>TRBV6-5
CASSSLGTSGGYNEQFF
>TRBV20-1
CSAVFRDRPYNEQFF
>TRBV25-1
CASSELAGGPVETQYF
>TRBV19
CATETSGSSYNEQFF
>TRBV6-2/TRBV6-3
CASARYEQYF
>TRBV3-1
CASSQDYSAGTEVFF
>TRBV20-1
CSARDLPLPGLHGTDTQYF
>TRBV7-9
CASSWTGFGEQYF
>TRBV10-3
CAIFRKGRDGYTF
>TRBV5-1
CASSLDPHGTRRDEQFF
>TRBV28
CASSLVYEQYF
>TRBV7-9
CASSLGPGYSGYTF
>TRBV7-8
CASSLASGWGKETQYF
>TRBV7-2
CASSRKPGQAPFIGSYEQYF
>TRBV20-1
CSAQTSGRSGEQYF
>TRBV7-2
CASSLVGQNPYEQYF
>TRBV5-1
CASSLEGHPNTEAFF
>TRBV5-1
CASSFNLAGGQETQYF